The 14 T cell receptor beta chains reported below all come from one sample, sequenced in a study of control samples from healthy donors and cancer patients. Clones were sequenced by immunoSEQ multiplex PCR, and TCRdb holds only the in-frame ones, with some missing. The sample has about 63,000 clones, roughly 85% seen once. The specimen was blood. The receptors originated from a middle-aged man in good health.

Only a few counts were recorded for this clone. The rearrangement uses TRBV18 and TRBJ1-5; 8 nucleotides match TRBD1. Per the germline V gene, CDR1 is KGHSH and CDR2 is LQKENI. The J segment lost 1 base and the V segment lost 5 bases, leaving 1 base of the junction unmatched. The CDR3 contains 14 residues. CDR3 bases: TGTGCCAGCTCAGGACAGGGAAGCAATCAGCCCCAGCATTTT. This encodes CASSGQGSNQPQHF.

The genes are TRBV10-3 and TRBJ1-3; the D is unclear. The germline V gene has CDR1 ENHRY and CDR2 SYGVKD. Trimming removed 8 bases at V and 3 bases at J, with 20 bases between. The CDR3 has 16 residues. The CDR3 region is CAIYRQAEFFGNTIYF. The CDR3 coding sequence is TGTGCCATCTATAGGCAGGCTGAATTTTTTGGAAACACCATATATTTT.

This chain connects TRBV7-9 to TRBJ2-2; D is possibly TRBD1 (6 bases). This CDR3 has 14 residues. In germline, CDR1 is SEHNR, CDR2 FQNEAQ (reference sequence). The V gene lost 1 base and the J gene lost 4 bases, with 7 bases spanning the gap. The CDR3 loop reads CASSLVGATGELFF. The CDR3 DNA sequence: TGTGCCAGCAGCTTAGTGGGGGCCACCGGGGAGCTGTTTTTT.

The rearrangement joins TRBV20-1 to TRBJ2-1; D is unclear. CDR1 and CDR2 from the germline V gene are DFQATT and SNEGSKA (reference sequence). V lost 6 bases and J lost 4, with 7 bases in between. This CDR3 is built from 11 residues. The DNA for the CDR3 is TGCAGTGCACATGAATACAATGAGCAGTTCTTC. Translating gives CSAHEYNEQFF.

The sample holds a few counts of this clone. The chain couples TRBV6-2 or TRBV6-3 to TRBJ1-5; D is perhaps TRBD1 (6 bases). The germline CDR1 and CDR2 sequences are MNHEY and SVGEGT. Trimming shortened V by 2 bases and J by 7 bases, and 24 bases separated the two germline ends. The CDR3 loop spans 18 amino acids. CDR3 DNA: TGTGCCAGCAGTTACCAACCGGGGGCAGGAGTGGATAACCAGCCCCAGCATTTT. Its protein product is CASSYQPGAGVDNQPQHF.

The genes are TRBV6-2 or TRBV6-3 and TRBJ2-7; 7 bases are shared with TRBD2. V shed 4 bases and J 1 base; nucleotides not matched to a gene: 4. Germline-derived CDR1 and CDR2 are MNHEY and SVGEGT. The CDR3 runs to 14 residues. CDR3 DNA: TGTGCCAGCAGTTCAGCGGGACTATCCTACGAGCAGTACTTC. Encoded protein: CASSSAGLSYEQYF.

The genes are TRBV10-3 and TRBJ2-3; perhaps TRBD1 as D (5 bases). The germline CDR1 and CDR2 sequences are ENHRY and SYGVKD. Trimming removed 4 bases from V and 0 bases from J, with 14 bases in between. The CDR3 sequence is 16 residues long. The CDR3 sequence is CAISATGVSSTDTQYF. In DNA form, the CDR3 reads TGTGCCATCAGTGCAACAGGCGTTTCTAGCACAGATACGCAGTATTTT.

This clone was seen a few times. The chain carries TRBV6-5 and TRBJ1-5; 7 bases match TRBD1. The CDR3 has 15 amino acids. The V segment lost 5 bases and the J segment 8 bases; nucleotides outside the gene matches: 12. Looked up from germline, CDR1 is MNHEY and CDR2 is SVGAGI. CDR3 coding DNA: TGTGCCAGCAGTCCGCAGGGGGAAGGGGGTAAGCCCCAGCATTTT. This encodes CASSPQGEGGKPQHF.

The chain is built from TRBV2 and TRBJ1-1; 8 bases are a match to TRBD1. Trimming removed 6 bases from V and 1 base from J; junction bases left unmatched: 4. Germline-derived CDR1 and CDR2 are SNHLY and FYNNEI. The CDR3 extends over 14 amino acids. The CDR3 here is CASRSGGWNTEAFF. CDR3 bases: TGTGCCAGCAGGTCAGGGGGCTGGAACACTGAAGCTTTCTTT.

The gene calls are TRBV25-1 and TRBJ2-2, with D possibly matching TRBD1 (6 bases). Germline CDR1 is MGHDK and CDR2 is SYGVNS. The CDR3 sequence is 16 residues long. V was shortened by 4 bases and J by 0 bases, with 12 bases between the two germline ends. The CDR3 nucleotides are TGTGCCAGCAGTGCCTGGGACACCTCGAACACCGGGGAGCTGTTTTTT. Amino acids: CASSAWDTSNTGELFF.

This clone was observed once. The V and J genes are TRBV11-3 and TRBJ1-1; weak D call: TRBD1 (6 bases). V was shortened by 0 bases and J by 3 bases, with 8 bases between the two germline ends. This CDR3 is built from 14 residues. The germline CDR1 and CDR2 sequences are SGHNT and YENEEA. CDR3 sequence: CASSLDRGHTEAFF. The CDR3 DNA follows: TGTGCCAGCAGCTTAGACAGGGGACACACTGAAGCTTTCTTT.

This chain uses TRBV19 with TRBJ1-5; D gene uncertain. This CDR3 is 11 amino acids long. Germline loops: CDR1 LNHDA, CDR2 SQIVND (reference sequence). Trimming took off 8 bases at V and 9 bases at J, with 11 bases between the two ends. The CDR3 DNA reads TGTGCCAGTTCACAATGGGGGCCCCAGCATTTT. This gives the protein CASSQWGPQHF.

The chain couples TRBV4-3 to TRBJ2-3; no clear D gene. The ends were cut back, 0 bases at V and 5 bases at J, with 9 bases in the middle. CDR1 LGHNA and CDR2 YSLEER come from the germline V gene. There are 14 residues in the CDR3. CDR3 DNA sequence: TGCGCCAGCAGCCAAGATAAGAGGATAGATACGCAGTATTTT. This encodes CASSQDKRIDTQYF.

V and J are TRBV30 and TRBJ2-1; unclear D gene. With 5 bases removed from V and 1 base from J, the gap between germline ends came to 3 bases. The CDR3 length is 11 residues. CDR1 is GTSNPN, CDR2 SVGIG, per germline (reference sequence). DNA for the CDR3: TGTGCCTGGGATTCCTACAATGAGCAGTTCTTC. As protein: CAWDSYNEQFF.